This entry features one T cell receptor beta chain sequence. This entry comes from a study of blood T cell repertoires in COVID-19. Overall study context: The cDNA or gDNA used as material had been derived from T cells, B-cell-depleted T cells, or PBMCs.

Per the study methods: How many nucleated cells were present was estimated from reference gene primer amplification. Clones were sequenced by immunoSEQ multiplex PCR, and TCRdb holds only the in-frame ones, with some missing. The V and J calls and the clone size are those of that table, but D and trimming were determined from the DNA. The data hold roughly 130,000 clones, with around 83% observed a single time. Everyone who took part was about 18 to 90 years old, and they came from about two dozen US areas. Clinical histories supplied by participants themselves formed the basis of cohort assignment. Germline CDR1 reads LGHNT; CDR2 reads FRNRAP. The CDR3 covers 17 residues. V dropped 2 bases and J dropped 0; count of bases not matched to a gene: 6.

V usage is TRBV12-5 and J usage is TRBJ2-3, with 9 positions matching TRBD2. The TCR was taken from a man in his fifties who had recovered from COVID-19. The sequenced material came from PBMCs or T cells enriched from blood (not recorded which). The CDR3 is CASGLIVTSGSTDTQYF. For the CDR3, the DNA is TGTGCTAGTGGTTTGATAGTGACTAGCGGAAGCACAGATACGCAGTATTTT.